What follows are 17 T cell receptor beta chains derived from one specimen sequenced in a study of T cell changes during pregnancy in multiple sclerosis. Sequencing was performed with immunoSEQ multiplex PCR; in TCRdb, only in-frame clones are kept and a portion is missing. The table shows just under 70,000 clones, with 91% occurring only once. The specimen comprised peripheral blood, sampled in the second trimester of pregnancy. The receptors were sampled from a female donor with multiple sclerosis, enrolled in a pregnancy study.

V gene TRBV6-6 combines with J gene TRBJ2-1; the match to TRBD2 covers 9 bases. V lost 2 bases to trimming and J lost 12 bases; unmatched junction nucleotides: 11. CDR1 and CDR2 from the germline V gene are MNHNY and SVGAGI (reference sequence). The CDR3 runs 15 residues. The CDR3 DNA is TGTGCCAGCAGTTACCCGGCGGCTAGCGGGGATCGGCAGTTCTTC. It yields the protein CASSYPAASGDRQFF.

The chain carries TRBV4-3 and TRBJ2-1; no reliable D call. The germline V gene encodes CDR1 LGHNA and CDR2 YSLEER. The ends were cut back, 0 bases at V and 0 bases at J, with 9 bases in the middle. The CDR3 is made up of 16 amino acids. CDR3 protein: CASSQDLVTSYNEQFF. The CDR3 coding sequence is TGCGCCAGCAGCCAAGACTTAGTTACCTCCTACAATGAGCAGTTCTTC.

The chain employs TRBV6-6 and TRBJ1-2; 8 bases line up with TRBD1. The V segment lost 4 bases and the J segment 4 bases; nucleotides outside the gene matches: 5. Germline V lookup: CDR1 MNHNY, CDR2 SVGAGI (reference sequence). The CDR3 covers 14 residues. CDR3 bases: TGTGCCAGCAGTTCAGGGGGCATCGGCTATGGCTACACCTTC. Protein: CASSSGGIGYGYTF.

This chain joins TRBV19 and TRBJ1-3, with D uncertain. Trimming removed 8 bases from V and 0 bases from J, with 8 bases in between. Germline loops: CDR1 LNHDA, CDR2 SQIVND (reference sequence). The CDR3 runs to 13 residues. CDR3 bases: TGTGCCAGTCCGGAGAGCTCTGGAAACACCATATATTTT. Its translation: CASPESSGNTIYF.

The V gene is TRBV29-1, the J gene TRBJ2-3, with 8 bases lining up with TRBD1. Germline CDR1 and CDR2: SQVTM and ANQGSEA. Unmatched junction bases numbered 2, after V lost 4 bases and J lost 5 bases. The CDR3 covers 12 residues. This CDR3 is CSVGQGKDTQYF. The CDR3 DNA follows: TGCAGCGTTGGACAGGGGAAAGATACGCAGTATTTT.

The count of this clone is one. The chain links TRBV5-4 to TRBJ2-7; a weak D match, TRBD1 (6 bases). The CDR3 covers 14 residues. Trimming shortened V by 1 base and J by 2 bases, and 10 bases separated the two germline ends. The germline V gene encodes CDR1 SGHNT and CDR2 YYREEE (reference sequence). In DNA, the CDR3 is TGTGCCAGCAGCTTGCAACAGGGAGCCTACGAGCAGTACTTC. Amino acid sequence: CASSLQQGAYEQYF.

CDR3 sequence reads: CASSLRFRRDYGYTF. The CDR3 DNA follows: TGTGCCAGCAGCTTAAGGTTTCGCCGGGACTATGGCTACACCTTC. The chain joins TRBV7-3 to TRBJ1-2; no clear D gene. V lost 1 base and J 3 bases, leaving 12 bases between the germline ends. The CDR3 has 15 amino acids. Germline V lookup: CDR1 SGHTA, CDR2 FQGTGA.

The V call is TRBV2, the J call TRBJ1-4, with 7 bases lining up with TRBD1. CDR3 length: 15 amino acids. Germline lookup yields CDR1 SNHLY and CDR2 FYNNEI. The V gene end was trimmed by 5 bases and the J gene end by 0 bases; junction bases not matched to a gene: 3. The CDR3 sequence is CASSPDRATNEKLFF. CDR3 nucleotides: TGTGCCAGCAGTCCAGACAGGGCAACTAATGAAAAACTGTTTTTT.

J is TRBJ2-1 and V is TRBV6-4; 11 nucleotides align to TRBD2. The CDR3 spans 16 residues. Per germline, CDR1 MRHNA and CDR2 SNTAGT. Trimming removed 6 bases from V and 1 base from J; junction bases left unmatched: 5. The CDR3 here is CASRVTSGGSYNEQFF. The DNA of the CDR3 is TGTGCCAGCAGAGTAACTAGCGGGGGTTCCTACAATGAGCAGTTCTTC.

The chain recombines TRBV30 with TRBJ2-1; TRBD2 matches 16 bases. From germline, CDR1 is GTSNPN and CDR2 SVGIG (reference sequence). J lost 7 bases, V lost 3 bases, and 3 bases had no gene match. The CDR3 is made up of 15 amino acids. CDR3 amino acids: CAWRGLAGGRNEQFF. The CDR3 bases are TGTGCCTGGAGGGGACTAGCGGGGGGGAGAAATGAGCAGTTCTTC.

The chain couples TRBV2 to TRBJ2-1; D possibly corresponds to TRBD2 (6 bases). This CDR3 spans 14 amino acids. Germline CDR1 SNHLY, CDR2 FYNNEI. With 5 bases removed from V and 2 bases from J, the gap between germline ends came to 10 bases. The CDR3 region is CASSPGLPYNEQFF. In DNA form, the CDR3 reads TGTGCCAGCAGTCCAGGACTACCCTACAATGAGCAGTTCTTC. Complete variable domain (other parts from reference TRBV2 and TRBJ2-1): EPEVTQTPSHQVTQMGQEVILRCVPISNHLYFYWYRQILGQKVEFLVSFYNNEISEKSEIFDDQFSVERPDGSNFTLKIRSTKLEDSAMYFCASSPGLPYNEQFFGPGTRLTVL.

The table lists this clone with a few counts. The rearrangement joins TRBV29-1 to TRBJ1-1; 7 nucleotides line up with TRBD1. The CDR3 totals 13 residues. Germline V gene sequence: CDR1 SQVTM, CDR2 ANQGSEA. With V trimmed by 8 bases and J by 1 base, 7 bases remained unmatched. CDR3 in DNA: TGCAGCTCCGTAACAGGGGCGAACACTGAAGCTTTCTTT. Translated, it gives CSSVTGANTEAFF.

This sequence joins TRBV7-3 and TRBJ2-2, with 8 nucleotides matching TRBD1. This CDR3 has 14 amino acids. J gave up 6 bases and V 4 bases, and 4 bases lay outside the gene matches. Germline V lookup: CDR1 SGHTA, CDR2 FQGTGA. CDR3 region: CASSSTGAAGELFF. CDR3 sequence (DNA): TGTGCCAGCAGCTCGACAGGGGCGGCCGGGGAGCTGTTTTTT.

This chain links TRBV9 with TRBJ1-5; D call uncertain. Germline V gives CDR1 SGDLS, CDR2 YYNGEE. V was clipped by 0 bases and J by 0 bases, with 7 bases between them. The CDR3 consists of 15 residues. The CDR3 loop is CASSVAKASNQPQHF. CDR3 DNA sequence: TGTGCCAGCAGCGTAGCGAAAGCTAGCAATCAGCCCCAGCATTTT.

This chain connects TRBV18 to TRBJ2-7, with a tentative D call TRBD2 (6 bases). CDR1 is KGHSH and CDR2 is LQKENI in the germline V gene. The CDR3 covers 12 residues. V was pared by 3 bases and J by 5 bases, with 8 bases between. In DNA, the CDR3 is TGTGCCAGCTCACCTACGGGAGACGAGCAGTACTTC. It is translated as CASSPTGDEQYF.

The rearrangement links TRBV6-5 to TRBJ2-7, with D possibly being TRBD1 (6 bases). Germline V gives CDR1 MNHEY, CDR2 SVGAGI. V lost 1 base and J 1 base, leaving 11 bases between the germline ends. This CDR3 spans 15 amino acids. In DNA, the CDR3 is TGTGCCAGCAGTTACTTTACAGGGCAGTCCTACGAGCAGTACTTC. Its protein is CASSYFTGQSYEQYF.

V usage is TRBV7-6 and J usage is TRBJ2-7; no reliable D call. Trimming removed 2 bases from V and 4 bases from J, with 9 bases in between. CDR1 is SGHVS, CDR2 FNYEAQ, per germline. The CDR3 length is 13 residues. CDR3 residues: CASSLSPRYEQYF. The CDR3 bases are TGTGCCAGCAGCTTAAGTCCGAGGTACGAGCAGTACTTC.